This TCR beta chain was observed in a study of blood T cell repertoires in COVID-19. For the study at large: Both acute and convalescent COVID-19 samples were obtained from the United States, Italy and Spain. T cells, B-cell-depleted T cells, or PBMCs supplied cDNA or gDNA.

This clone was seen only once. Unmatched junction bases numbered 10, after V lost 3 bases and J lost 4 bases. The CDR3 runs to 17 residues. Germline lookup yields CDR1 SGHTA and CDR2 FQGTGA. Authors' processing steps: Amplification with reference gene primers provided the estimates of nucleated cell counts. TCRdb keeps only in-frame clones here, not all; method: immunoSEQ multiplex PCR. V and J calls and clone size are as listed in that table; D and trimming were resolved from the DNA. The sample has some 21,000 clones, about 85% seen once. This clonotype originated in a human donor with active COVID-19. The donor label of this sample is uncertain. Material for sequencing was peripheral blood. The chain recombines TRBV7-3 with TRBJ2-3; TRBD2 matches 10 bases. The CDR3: CASSLLGSSGGSDTQYF. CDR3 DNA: TGTGCCAGCAGCTTGTTGGGGTCTAGCGGGGGATCAGATACGCAGTATTTT.